What follows is one T cell receptor (beta chain) and its context. Antigen specificity is unknown. These data come from a study of identical twins. TCRdb re-called the 5' RACE reads with MiXCR, one entry per CDR3 protein. The top ten clones hold around 0.48% of a sample with 450,000 or so distinct CDR3 sequences, more than 13% of them seen once. Regarding the study as a whole: With abundant cord blood beta clonotypes, insertions were fewer; memory repertoires showed no such pattern.

These data also featured in a second study, about yellow fever vaccine responses in identical twins.

The sequenced sample consisted of CD4+ T cells sorted from blood. The sequence came from a young woman in good health.

CDR3: CASSRPGSYEQYF. CDR3 in DNA: TGTGCCAGCAGCCGGCCCGGGTCCTACGAGCAGTACTTC. This chain connects TRBV28 to TRBJ2-7, with D uncertain. The CDR3 length is 13 residues. Germline lookup yields CDR1 MDHEN and CDR2 SYDVKM. Trimming took 6 bases from V and 1 from J, leaving 10 bases between them. The entire variable domain, with the rest obtained from reference TRBV28 and TRBJ2-7, is as follows: DVKVTQSSRYLVKRTGEKVFLECVQDMDHENMFWYRQDPGLGLRLIYFSYDVKMKEKGDIPEGYSVSREKKERFSLILESASTNQTSMYLCASSRPGSYEQYFGPGTRLTVT.